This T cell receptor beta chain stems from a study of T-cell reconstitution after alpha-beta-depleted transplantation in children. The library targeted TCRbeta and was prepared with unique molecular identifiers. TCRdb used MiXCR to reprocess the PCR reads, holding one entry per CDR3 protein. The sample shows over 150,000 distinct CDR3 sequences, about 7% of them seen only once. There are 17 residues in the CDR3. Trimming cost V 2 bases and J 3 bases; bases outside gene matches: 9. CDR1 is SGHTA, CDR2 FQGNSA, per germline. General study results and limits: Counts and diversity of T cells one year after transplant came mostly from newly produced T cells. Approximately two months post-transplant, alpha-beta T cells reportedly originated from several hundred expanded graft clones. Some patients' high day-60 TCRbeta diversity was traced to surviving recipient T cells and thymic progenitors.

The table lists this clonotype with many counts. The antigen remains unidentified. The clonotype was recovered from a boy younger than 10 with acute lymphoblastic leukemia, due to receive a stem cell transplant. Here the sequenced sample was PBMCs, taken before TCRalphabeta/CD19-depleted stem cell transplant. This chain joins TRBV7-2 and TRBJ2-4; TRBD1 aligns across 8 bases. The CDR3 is CASSLHRVGQDKNIQYF. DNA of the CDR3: TGTGCCAGCAGCTTACACCGCGTGGGACAGGACAAAAACATTCAGTACTTC.